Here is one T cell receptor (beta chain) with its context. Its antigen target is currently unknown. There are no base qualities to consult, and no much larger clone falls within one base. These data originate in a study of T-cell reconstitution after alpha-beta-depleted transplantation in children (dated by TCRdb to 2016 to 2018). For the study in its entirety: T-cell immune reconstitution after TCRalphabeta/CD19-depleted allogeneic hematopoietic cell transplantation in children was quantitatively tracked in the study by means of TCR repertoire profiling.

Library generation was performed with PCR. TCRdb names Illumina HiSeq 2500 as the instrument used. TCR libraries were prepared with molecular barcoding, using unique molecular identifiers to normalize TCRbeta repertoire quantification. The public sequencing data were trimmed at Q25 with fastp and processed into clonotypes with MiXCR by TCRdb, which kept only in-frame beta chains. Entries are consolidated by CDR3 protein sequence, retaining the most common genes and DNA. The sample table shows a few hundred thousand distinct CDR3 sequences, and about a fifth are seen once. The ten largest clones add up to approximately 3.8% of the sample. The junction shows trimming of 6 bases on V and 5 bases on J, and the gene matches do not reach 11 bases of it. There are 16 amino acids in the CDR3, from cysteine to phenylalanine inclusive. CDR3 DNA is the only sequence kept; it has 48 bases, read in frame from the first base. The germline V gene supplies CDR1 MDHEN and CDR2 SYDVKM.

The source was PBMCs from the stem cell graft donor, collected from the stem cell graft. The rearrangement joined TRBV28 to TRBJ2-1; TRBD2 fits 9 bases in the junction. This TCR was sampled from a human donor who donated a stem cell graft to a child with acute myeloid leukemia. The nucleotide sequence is TGTGCCAGCAGACCAGTAGCGGGAGTGGTCCACAATGAGCAGTTCTTC. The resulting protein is CASRPVAGVVHNEQFF.